Below are 25 T cell receptor beta chains sequenced from a single sample in a study of T cell repertoires in cytomegalovirus infection. From the reads, TCRdb called clonotypes with MiXCR, one entry per CDR3 protein. Here the sample spans hundreds of thousands of distinct CDR3 sequences, 20% to 25% being singletons. The sample was CD8+ T cells from PBMCs. The receptors here all came from a human donor in good health (CMV status not recorded). Some clones in this sample may be carry-over from other donors' samples.

The rearrangement links TRBV12-5 to TRBJ1-2; D uncertain. The germline V and J ends were trimmed by 3 bases and 6 bases, with 14 bases remaining between them. Per germline, CDR1 LGHNT and CDR2 FRNRAP. The length of the CDR3 is 14 residues. DNA for the CDR3: TGTGCTAGTGGTTTCTCACGGACGGGCGATGGCTACACCTTC. Protein: CASGFSRTGDGYTF. Drawing the rest from reference TRBV12-5 and TRBJ1-2, the complete variable domain is DARVTQTPRHKVTEMGQEVTMRCQPILGHNTVFWYRQTMMQGLELLAYFRNRAPLDDSGMPKDRFSAEMPDATLATLKIQPSEPRDSAVYFCASGFSRTGDGYTFGSGTRLTVV.

This chain joins TRBV6-2 or TRBV6-3 and TRBJ2-7; D uncertain. V gave up 8 bases and J gave up 0 bases, with 5 bases separating them. The CDR3 length is 11 residues. From germline, CDR1 is MNHEY and CDR2 SVGEGT. The CDR3 protein is CASASSYEQYV. The CDR3 DNA follows: TGTGCCAGCGCTTCCTCCTACGAGCAGTACGTC.

This clonotype has only a few counts. J is TRBJ2-1 and V is TRBV9; 9 bases map to TRBD1. V shed 0 bases, J shed 7 bases, and the junction held 8 bases outside the gene matches. This CDR3 is built from 16 residues. Germline V lookup: CDR1 SGDLS, CDR2 YYNGEE. This chain's CDR3 is CASSVVSGQGYNEQFF. The CDR3 region has the DNA TGTGCCAGCAGCGTAGTTTCGGGACAGGGTTATAATGAGCAGTTCTTC.

This clonotype has ten or more counts. The chain uses TRBV7-8 and TRBJ2-1, with no clear D. The germline CDR1 and CDR2 sequences are SGHVS and FQNEAQ. V lost 1 base and J lost 6, with 10 bases in between. This CDR3 spans 14 amino acids. The CDR3 nucleotides are TGTGCCAGCAGCTTAGTACCCAGGCGCAATGAGCAGTTCTTC. Protein sequence: CASSLVPRRNEQFF.

The genes are TRBV29-1 and TRBJ2-1, with TRBD1 matching over 9 bases. CDR3 length: 11 amino acids. Germline CDR1 SQVTM, CDR2 ANQGSEA. V was clipped by 7 bases and J by 10 bases; unmatched bases: 5. The CDR3 DNA reads as TGCAGCGCAAACAGGGGGCAGGAGCAGTTCTTC. Translation: CSANRGQEQFF.

In its sample, this clonotype was seen a few times. The V call is TRBV2, the J call TRBJ2-3; 11 positions agree with TRBD2. The junction had 3 bases not matched to a gene; V was cut back by 9 bases and J by 4 bases. The CDR3 spans 13 residues. Germline V CDR1 and CDR2: SNHLY, FYNNEI. CDR3 protein: CARDSGGADTQYF. The CDR3 nucleotides are TGTGCCAGAGATAGCGGGGGGGCAGATACGCAGTATTTT.

This clonotype was counted at least ten times. This rearrangement joins TRBV7-2 to TRBJ1-4; the match to TRBD1 covers 9 bases. CDR1 is SGHTA and CDR2 is FQGNSA in the germline V gene. Trimming at V came to 5 bases and at J to 4 bases, leaving 5 bases not matched to a gene. The length of the CDR3 is 15 residues. Here the CDR3 DNA reads TGTGCCAGCAGCCTACGGACAGGGGTTAATGAAAAACTGTTTTTT. Protein sequence: CASSLRTGVNEKLFF. Full variable domain (remainder filled in from reference TRBV7-2 and TRBJ1-4): GAGVSQSPSNKVTEKGKDVELRCDPISGHTALYWYRQSLGQGLEFLIYFQGNSAPDKSGLPSDRFSAERTGGSVSTLTIQRTQQEDSAVYLCASSLRTGVNEKLFFGSGTQLSVL.

This chain uses TRBV12-3 or TRBV12-4 with TRBJ1-2; D is uncertain. With 4 bases removed from V and 4 bases from J, the gap between germline ends came to 13 bases. The CDR3 totals 14 residues. CDR3 in amino acids: CASSSGTVPYGYTF. The CDR3, as DNA: TGTGCCAGCAGTTCCGGAACAGTGCCCTATGGCTACACCTTC.

This chain joins TRBV27 and TRBJ2-7; D is uncertain. This CDR3 is built from 15 residues. Germline lookup yields CDR1 MNHEY and CDR2 SMNVEV (reference sequence). Trimming pared 2 bases from V and 6 bases from J, leaving 17 bases between. The CDR3 nucleotides are TGTGCCAGCAGTTTAAGGCCCCGTGGTGGTTTCGAGCAGTACGTC. Amino acids: CASSLRPRGGFEQYV.

Only a few counts were recorded for this clonotype. The V and J genes are TRBV4-1 and TRBJ2-3, with unresolved D. CDR3 length: 19 residues. Trimming stripped 0 bases from V and 1 base from J, with 20 bases between. Germline V gene sequence: CDR1 MGHRA, CDR2 YSYEKL. CDR3: CASSQEMRSPGDGTDTQYF. CDR3 bases: TGCGCCAGCAGCCAAGAGATGAGAAGCCCTGGCGACGGCACAGATACGCAGTATTTT.

The chain couples TRBV12-3 or TRBV12-4 to TRBJ1-2, with a tentative D call TRBD1 (5 bases). V dropped 9 bases and J dropped 5 bases, with 16 bases sitting between them. CDR3 length: 13 amino acids. The CDR3 DNA follows: TGTGCCAGTGGCCCGGGACCGTTATATGGCTACACCTTC. Translated, it gives CASGPGPLYGYTF.

This clonotype showed up just a few times. The rearrangement links TRBV29-1 to TRBJ1-2; 7 bases are a match to TRBD1. V trimming: 6 bases; J trimming: 3 bases; junction bases outside the gene matches: 7. CDR3 length equals 13 residues. CDR1 and CDR2 (germline): SQVTM, ANQGSEA. The CDR3 loop reads CSVRTGDHYGYTF. The CDR3 DNA is TGCAGCGTGAGGACAGGAGATCACTATGGCTACACCTTC.

This clonotype showed up just a few times. This chain connects TRBV12-3 or TRBV12-4 to TRBJ1-5, with 7 bases aligning to TRBD1. V was pared by 3 bases and J by 12 bases, with 5 bases of the junction left unmatched. CDR3 length: 12 amino acids. CDR3 protein: CASSLGQGDQHF. Written as DNA, the CDR3 is TGTGCCAGCAGTTTGGGCCAGGGGGACCAGCATTTT.

This clonotype was observed a handful of times. The chain uses TRBV20-1 and TRBJ2-7; possible D gene TRBD1, 5 bases. Germline values: CDR1 DFQATT, CDR2 SNEGSKA (reference sequence). The CDR3 extends over 12 amino acids. The V and J ends lost 4 bases and 3 bases respectively, with 10 bases between them. This chain's CDR3 is CSAKDSYYEQYV. As DNA, the CDR3 is TGCAGTGCTAAAGACAGCTACTACGAGCAGTACGTC.

The chain couples TRBV7-6 to TRBJ2-6, with 8 bases matching TRBD1. The CDR3 has 15 amino acids. With 5 bases clipped from V and 0 bases from J, the junction kept 0 bases outside the gene matches. The V gene's germline CDR1 is SGHVS and CDR2 FNYEAQ. This CDR3 is CASSGTGSGANVLTF. CDR3 in DNA: TGTGCCAGCAGCGGGACAGGCTCTGGGGCCAACGTCCTGACTTTC.

This chain joins TRBV28 and TRBJ2-7; D possibly corresponds to TRBD1 (6 bases). This CDR3 is built from 14 residues. CDR1 and CDR2 from the germline V gene are MDHEN and SYDVKM. Trimming removed 2 bases at V and 2 bases at J, with 10 bases between. CDR3: CASSLAGDPYEQYF. The CDR3 nucleotides are TGTGCCAGCAGTTTAGCAGGGGATCCCTACGAGCAGTACTTC.

This clonotype was detected ten times or more. The chain employs TRBV12-3 or TRBV12-4 and TRBJ2-2; 11 positions agree with TRBD2. The CDR3 is 15 amino acids. Germline trimming cut 3 bases from V and 6 bases from J; bases unmatched to any gene: 3. The CDR3 reads CASSLELAGAGELFF. For the CDR3, the DNA is TGTGCCAGCAGTTTGGAACTAGCGGGGGCCGGGGAGCTGTTTTTT.

The CDR3 DNA is TGTGCCAGCAGCTTGTGGGGACAGGACAGTCAGGAGGCCGAGGACTACGAGCAGTACGTC. It specifies CASSLWGQDSQEAEDYEQYV. The chain recombines TRBV5-5 with TRBJ2-7, with TRBD1 matching over 8 bases. CDR1 and CDR2 from the germline V gene are SGHKS and YYEKEE (reference sequence). The CDR3 spans 20 residues. With 1 base clipped from V and 3 bases from J, the junction kept 21 bases outside the gene matches.

This clonotype has ten or more counts. The chain couples TRBV7-2 to TRBJ2-1; the D gene is possibly TRBD1 (5 bases). The CDR3 is 13 residues long. Germline CDR1 SGHTA, CDR2 FQGNSA. Trimming removed 3 bases at V and 5 bases at J, with 8 bases between. CDR3 protein: CASSFTGDNEQFF. For the CDR3, the DNA is TGTGCCAGCAGCTTCACAGGAGACAATGAGCAGTTCTTC.

This clonotype was observed at least ten times. The junction shows a germline mismatch at one end, possibly a read error. The chain has TRBV7-6 and TRBJ2-1; 8 bases align to TRBD2. The CDR3 runs to 11 residues. The germline V gene encodes CDR1 SGHVS and CDR2 FNYEAQ. This CDR3 reads CASSPGLAQVF. The CDR3, as DNA: TGTGCCAGCAGCCCCGGACTAGCCCAAGTCTTC.

The sample holds many counts of this clonotype. V usage is TRBV7-2 and J usage is TRBJ1-5, with D maybe TRBD1 (5 bases). V lost 0 bases and J 7 bases, leaving 13 bases between the germline ends. Germline-derived CDR1 and CDR2 are SGHTA and FQGNSA. This CDR3 is 15 amino acids long. Here the CDR3 reads CASSLAGGEGQPQHF. In nucleotides, the CDR3 is TGTGCCAGCAGCTTAGCCGGAGGGGAGGGACAGCCCCAGCATTTT.

This clonotype was seen just once. The genes are TRBV9 and TRBJ2-3; no definite D call. CDR1 is SGDLS and CDR2 is YYNGEE in the germline V gene. This CDR3 region has 15 residues. Trimming pared 0 bases from V and 1 base from J, leaving 9 bases between. The CDR3 DNA sequence: TGTGCCAGCAGCGTAGCAGGAAGAGGCACAGATACGCAGTATTTT. Amino acid sequence: CASSVAGRGTDTQYF.

The rearrangement uses TRBV6-6 and TRBJ2-6; no clear D. The germline gives CDR1 MNHNY, CDR2 SVGAGI (reference sequence). CDR3 size: 16 residues. Trimming took off 6 bases at V and 8 bases at J, with 20 bases between the two ends. The CDR3, as DNA: TGTGCCAGCAGCCTTACACGGGCCGTCTGGACCAACGTCCTGACTTTC. It yields the protein CASSLTRAVWTNVLTF.

The rearrangement uses TRBV6-6 and TRBJ1-5, with D tentatively TRBD1 (6 bases). Germline V lookup: CDR1 MNHNY, CDR2 SVGAGI (reference sequence). The CDR3 length is 15 residues. Trimming left V 2 bases short and J 4 bases short, with 12 bases between. Written as DNA, the CDR3 is TGTGCCAGCAGTTACCTATCTCAGGGGAATCAGCCCCAGCATTTT. Amino acid sequence: CASSYLSQGNQPQHF.

This clonotype came up a few times. V is TRBV28 and J is TRBJ2-5; 10 bases are shared with TRBD2. The CDR3 runs to 15 residues. V was pared by 7 bases and J by 7 bases, with 12 bases of the junction left unmatched. Germline-derived CDR1 and CDR2 are MDHEN and SYDVKM. This CDR3 reads CASTVAGGAFGTQYF. The CDR3 coding sequence is TGTGCCAGCACAGTAGCGGGGGGCGCCTTTGGGACCCAGTACTTC. The full variable domain, completed using reference TRBV28 and TRBJ2-5, is DVKVTQSSRYLVKRTGEKVFLECVQDMDHENMFWYRQDPGLGLRLIYFSYDVKMKEKGDIPEGYSVSREKKERFSLILESASTNQTSMYLCASTVAGGAFGTQYFGPGTRLLVL.